This T cell receptor beta chain was sequenced in a study of cytomegalovirus exposure and HLA in healthy donors. About the study: Earlier, approximately 190 million T cells were analyzed, and 117 million unique TCR beta sequences were found among them. A data release that came early held approximately 92 million unique TCRs from HLA-typed donors.

The ends were cut back, 5 bases at V and 13 bases at J, with 19 bases in the middle. CDR1 is SGHRS, CDR2 YFSETQ, per germline. The length of the CDR3 is 13 residues. As for the donors, each was a healthy bone marrow donor. General study results and limits: It was assumed in the presence/absence analyses that sequencing depth was roughly uniform across donors.

Primers: 60 Vbeta forward and 13 Jbeta reverse. Profiled with immunoSEQ multiplex PCR; TCRdb holds only in-frame clones, not every one. This table holds over 100,000 clones, nearly 75% found once. A note on this clone: The antigen is not known.

The chain links TRBV5-1 to TRBJ2-1; no firm D call. The sample consisted of PBMCs. This receptor was identified in a man aged 30 to 39 in good health and CMV-seropositive. The DNA for the CDR3 is TGCGCCAGCAGTCTGCAGGCCCGGCCCCCCCAGTTCTTC. Protein sequence: CASSLQARPPQFF.